The 3 T cell receptor beta chains presented below share a single source sample, sequenced in a study of blood T cells in healthy people across ages. Together with a sample-barcoded 5' primer, a J-beta primer mix was included in a second PCR lasting 7 to 11 cycles. In TCRdb, the 5' RACE reads were re-called with MiXCR into one record per CDR3 protein. The data show some 860,000 distinct CDR3 sequences, more than 55% seen once. The sequenced sample consisted of blood. The source of these receptors is a man aged 35-49 years in good health.

The sample holds a few counts of this clonotype. V is TRBV29-1 and J is TRBJ2-1, with 11 nucleotides matching TRBD2. Germline CDR1 reads SQVTM; CDR2 reads ANQGSEA. The CDR3 contains 13 residues. The trim removed 7 bases at V and 4 bases at J, leaving 3 bases unmatched. The DNA of the CDR3 is TGCAGCGCAACTAGCGGGGGATACAATGAGCAGTTCTTC. Translating it yields CSATSGGYNEQFF.

The genes are TRBV28 and TRBJ1-4, with a tentative D call TRBD1 (6 bases). With 3 bases removed from V and 4 bases from J, the gap between germline ends came to 21 bases. Germline assignment: CDR1 MDHEN and CDR2 SYDVKM. The CDR3 covers 18 residues. The DNA of the CDR3 is TGTGCCAGCAGTTTCAGACCCGACCAGGGGAACTATAATGAAAAACTGTTTTTT. Translating it yields CASSFRPDQGNYNEKLFF.

Turning to this clonotype: The junction departs from the called germline gene at one end, perhaps through a read error. The rearrangement uses TRBV9 and TRBJ2-3, with 7 nucleotides matching TRBD1. This CDR3 spans 14 amino acids. Germline V gives CDR1 SGDLS, CDR2 YYNGEE. The CDR3 nucleotides are TGTGCCAGCAAGACAGGGAGTAGCACAGATACACAGTATTTT. Translating gives CASKTGSSTDTQYF. Supplemented by reference TRBV9 and TRBJ2-3, the full variable domain reads DSGVTQTPKHLITATGQRVTLRCSPRSGDLSVYWYQQSLDQGLQFLIQYYNGEERAKGNILERFSAQQFPDLHSELNLSSLELGDSALYFCASKTGSSTDTQYFGPGTRLTVL.